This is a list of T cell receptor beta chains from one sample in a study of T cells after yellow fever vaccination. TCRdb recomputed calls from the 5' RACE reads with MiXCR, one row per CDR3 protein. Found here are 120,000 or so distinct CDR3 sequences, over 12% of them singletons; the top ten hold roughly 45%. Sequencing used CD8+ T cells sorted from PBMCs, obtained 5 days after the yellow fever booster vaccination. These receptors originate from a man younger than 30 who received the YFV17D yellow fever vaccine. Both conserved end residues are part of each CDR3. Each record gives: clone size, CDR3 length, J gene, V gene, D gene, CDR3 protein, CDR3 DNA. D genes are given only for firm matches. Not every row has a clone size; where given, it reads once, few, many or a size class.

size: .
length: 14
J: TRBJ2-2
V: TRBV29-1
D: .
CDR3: CSVEFRATTGELFF
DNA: TGCAGCGTTGAATTCCGCGCGACAACCGGGGAGCTGTTTTTT

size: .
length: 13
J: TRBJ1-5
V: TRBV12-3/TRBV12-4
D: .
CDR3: CASRRYSNQPQHF
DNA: TGTGCCAGCAGGAGGTATAGCAATCAGCCCCAGCATTTT

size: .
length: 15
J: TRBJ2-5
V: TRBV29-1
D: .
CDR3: CSVELSKREEETQYF
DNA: TGCAGCGTTGAGCTAAGCAAGAGGGAGGAAGAGACCCAGTACTTC

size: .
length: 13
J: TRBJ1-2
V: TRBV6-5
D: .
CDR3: CATHYGNSRGYTF
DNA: TGTGCCACCCACTACGGAAATTCACGTGGCTACACCTTC

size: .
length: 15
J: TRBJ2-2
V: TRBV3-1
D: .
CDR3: CASSQDLRAAGELFF
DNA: TGTGCCAGCAGCCAAGATCTAAGAGCGGCCGGGGAGCTGTTTTTT

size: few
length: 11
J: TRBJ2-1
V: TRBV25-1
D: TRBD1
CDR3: CAGRQGSEQFF
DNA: TGTGCCGGCAGACAGGGGTCTGAGCAGTTCTTC

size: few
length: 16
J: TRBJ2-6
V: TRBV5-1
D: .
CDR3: CASTYYGPSGANVLTF
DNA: TGCGCCAGCACGTATTATGGTCCATCTGGGGCCAACGTCCTGACTTTC

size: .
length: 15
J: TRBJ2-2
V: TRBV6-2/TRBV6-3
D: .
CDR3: CASSALGEWPGELFF
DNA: TGTGCCAGCAGTGCCCTCGGGGAATGGCCCGGGGAGCTGTTTTTT

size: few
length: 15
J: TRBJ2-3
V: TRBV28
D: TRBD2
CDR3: CASSLGAGVTDTQYF
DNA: TGTGCCAGCAGCCTGGGAGCGGGGGTCACAGATACGCAGTATTTT

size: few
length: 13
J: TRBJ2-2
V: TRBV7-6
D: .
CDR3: CASSPRGTGELFF
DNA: TGTGCCAGCAGCCCCCGGGGAACCGGGGAGCTGTTTTTT

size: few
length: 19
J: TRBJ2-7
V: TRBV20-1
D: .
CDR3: CSARDPSRRAGKRTYEQYF
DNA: TGCAGTGCTAGAGATCCCTCCCGCCGGGCGGGGAAAAGGACCTACGAGCAGTACTTC

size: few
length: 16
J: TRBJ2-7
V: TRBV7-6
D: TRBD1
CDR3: CASSLAGGQGTYEQYF
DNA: TGTGCCAGCAGCTTAGCGGGGGGACAGGGGACCTACGAGCAGTACTTC

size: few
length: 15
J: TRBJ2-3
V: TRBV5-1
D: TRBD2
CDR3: CASSLLRGVTDTQYF
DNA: TGCGCCAGCAGCTTGTTGCGGGGGGTCACAGATACGCAGTATTTT

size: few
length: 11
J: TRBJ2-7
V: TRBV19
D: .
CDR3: CASSMGSEQYF
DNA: TGTGCCAGTAGTATGGGTTCCGAGCAGTACTTC

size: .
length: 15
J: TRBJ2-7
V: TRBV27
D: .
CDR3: CASSRTEGWQDEQYF
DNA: TGTGCCAGCAGTCGAACTGAGGGTTGGCAGGACGAGCAGTACTTC

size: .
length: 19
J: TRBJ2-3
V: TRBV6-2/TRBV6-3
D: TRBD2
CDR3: CASSPGATSGTTSTDTQYF
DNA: TGTGCCAGCAGCCCAGGTGCGACTAGCGGGACTACTAGCACAGATACGCAGTATTTT

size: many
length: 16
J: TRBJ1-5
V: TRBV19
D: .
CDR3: CASSQRGGQINQPQHF
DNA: TGTGCCAGTAGTCAAAGGGGTGGACAGATCAATCAGCCCCAGCATTTT

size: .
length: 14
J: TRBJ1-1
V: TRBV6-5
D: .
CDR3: CASSPDKLYTEAFF
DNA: TGTGCCAGCAGCCCGGACAAATTATACACTGAAGCTTTCTTT

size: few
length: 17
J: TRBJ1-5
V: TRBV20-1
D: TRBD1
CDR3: CSAKDRGLRGGNQPQHF
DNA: TGCAGTGCTAAGGACAGGGGGCTACGGGGAGGCAATCAGCCCCAGCATTTT

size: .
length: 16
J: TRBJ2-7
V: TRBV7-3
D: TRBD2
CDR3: CASSLKVAGVAYEQYF
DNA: TGTGCCAGCAGCTTAAAAGTCGCGGGGGTAGCGTACGAGCAGTACTTC

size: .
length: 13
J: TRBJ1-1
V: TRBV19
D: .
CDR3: CASSITTNTEAFF
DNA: TGTGCCAGTAGTATAACGACGAACACTGAAGCTTTCTTT

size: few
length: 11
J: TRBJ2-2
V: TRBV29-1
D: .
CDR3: CSVWTTGELFF
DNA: TGCAGCGTATGGACAACCGGGGAGCTGTTTTTT

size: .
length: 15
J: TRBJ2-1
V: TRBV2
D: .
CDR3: CASSERWSSYNEQFF
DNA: TGTGCCAGCAGTGAGAGGTGGAGCTCCTACAATGAGCAGTTCTTC

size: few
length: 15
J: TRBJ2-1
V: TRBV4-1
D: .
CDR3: CASSQGVSSYNEQFF
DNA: TGCGCCAGCAGCCAAGGGGTTAGCTCCTACAATGAGCAGTTCTTC

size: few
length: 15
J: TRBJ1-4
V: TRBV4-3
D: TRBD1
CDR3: CASSQVDRGNEKLFF
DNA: TGCGCCAGCAGCCAAGTAGACAGGGGGAATGAAAAACTGTTTTTT

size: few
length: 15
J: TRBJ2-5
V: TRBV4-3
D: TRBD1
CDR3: CASSQGTGDQETQYF
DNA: TGCGCCAGCAGCCAAGGGACAGGGGACCAAGAGACCCAGTACTTC

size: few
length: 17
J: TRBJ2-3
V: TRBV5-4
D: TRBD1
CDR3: CASSYDRDYFSTDTQYF
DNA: TGTGCCAGCAGCTACGACAGGGATTATTTTAGCACAGATACGCAGTATTTT

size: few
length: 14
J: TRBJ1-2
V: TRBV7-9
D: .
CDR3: CASSLVEGDYGYTF
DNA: TGTGCCAGCAGCTTAGTTGAAGGTGACTATGGCTACACCTTC

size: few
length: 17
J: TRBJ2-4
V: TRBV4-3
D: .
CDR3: CASSQDLGSPAQNIQYF
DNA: TGCGCCAGCAGCCAAGATTTGGGTTCGCCTGCGCAAAACATTCAGTACTTC

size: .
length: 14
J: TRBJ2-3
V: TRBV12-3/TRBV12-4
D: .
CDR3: CASSPDNRPDTQYF
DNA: TGTGCCAGCAGCCCGGACAACCGGCCAGATACGCAGTATTTT

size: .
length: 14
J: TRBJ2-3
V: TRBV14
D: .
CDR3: CASSQAGETDTQYF
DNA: TGTGCCAGCAGCCAAGCGGGGGAGACAGATACGCAGTATTTT

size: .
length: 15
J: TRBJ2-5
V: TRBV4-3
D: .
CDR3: CASSQAHVGRETQYF
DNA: TGCGCCAGCAGCCAGGCCCACGTCGGAAGGGAGACCCAGTACTTC

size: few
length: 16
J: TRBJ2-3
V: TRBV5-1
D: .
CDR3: CASSRGRGGATDTQYF
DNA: TGCGCCAGCAGCCGAGGGCGGGGAGGTGCGACAGATACGCAGTATTTT

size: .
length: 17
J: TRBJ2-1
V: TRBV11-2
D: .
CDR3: CASSLDLISYSYNEQFF
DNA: TGTGCCAGCAGCTTAGATTTAATCTCCTACTCCTACAATGAGCAGTTCTTC

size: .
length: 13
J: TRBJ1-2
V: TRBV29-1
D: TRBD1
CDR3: CSVRTGHNYGYTF
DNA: TGCAGCGTTCGGACAGGGCATAACTATGGCTACACCTTC

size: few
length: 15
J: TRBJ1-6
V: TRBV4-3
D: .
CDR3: CASSQVGRFGTPLHF
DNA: TGCGCCAGCAGCCAAGTGGGGAGGTTCGGGACACCCCTCCACTTT

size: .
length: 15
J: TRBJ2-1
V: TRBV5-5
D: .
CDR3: CASSLRPAPYNEQFF
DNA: TGTGCCAGCAGCTTGAGGCCCGCTCCCTACAATGAGCAGTTCTTC

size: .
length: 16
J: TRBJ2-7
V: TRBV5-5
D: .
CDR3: CASSSIPGRNSYEQYF
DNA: TGTGCCAGCAGCTCCATACCGGGACGGAACTCCTACGAGCAGTACTTC

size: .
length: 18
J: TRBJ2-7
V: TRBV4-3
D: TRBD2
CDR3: CASSQDNAGVGGSYEQYF
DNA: TGCGCCAGCAGCCAAGATAACGCGGGGGTCGGGGGCTCCTACGAGCAGTACTTC

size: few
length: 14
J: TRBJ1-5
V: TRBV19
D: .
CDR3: CASRRDYSNQPQHF
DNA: TGTGCCAGTAGAAGAGATTATAGCAATCAGCCCCAGCATTTT